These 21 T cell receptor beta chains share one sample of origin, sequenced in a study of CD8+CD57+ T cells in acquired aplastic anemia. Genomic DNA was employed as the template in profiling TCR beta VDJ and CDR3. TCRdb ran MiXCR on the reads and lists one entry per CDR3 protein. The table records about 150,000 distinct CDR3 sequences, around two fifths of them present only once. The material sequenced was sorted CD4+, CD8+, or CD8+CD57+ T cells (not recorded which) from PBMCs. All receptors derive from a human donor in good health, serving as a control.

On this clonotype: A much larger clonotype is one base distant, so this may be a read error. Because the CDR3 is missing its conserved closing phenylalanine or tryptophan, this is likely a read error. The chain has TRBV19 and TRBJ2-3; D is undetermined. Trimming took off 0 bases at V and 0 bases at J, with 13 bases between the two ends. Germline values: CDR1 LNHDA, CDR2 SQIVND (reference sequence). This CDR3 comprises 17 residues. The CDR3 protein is CASSIDRPGASTDTQYL. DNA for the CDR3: TGTGCCAGTAGTATAGATCGGCCGGGCGCTAGCACAGATACGCAGTATCTT.

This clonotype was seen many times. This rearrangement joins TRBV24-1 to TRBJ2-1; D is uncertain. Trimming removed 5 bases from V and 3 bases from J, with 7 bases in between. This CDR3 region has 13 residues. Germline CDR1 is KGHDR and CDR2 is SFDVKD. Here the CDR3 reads CATSATYYNEQFF. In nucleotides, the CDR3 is TGTGCCACCAGTGCGACTTACTACAATGAGCAGTTCTTC.

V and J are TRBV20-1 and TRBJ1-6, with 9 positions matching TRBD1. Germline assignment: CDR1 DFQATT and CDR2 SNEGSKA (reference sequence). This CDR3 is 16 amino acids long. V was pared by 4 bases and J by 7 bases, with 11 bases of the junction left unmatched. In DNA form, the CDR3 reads TGCAGTGCTACGAGACAGGGGGGTACGATGAATTCACCCCTCCACTTT. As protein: CSATRQGGTMNSPLHF.

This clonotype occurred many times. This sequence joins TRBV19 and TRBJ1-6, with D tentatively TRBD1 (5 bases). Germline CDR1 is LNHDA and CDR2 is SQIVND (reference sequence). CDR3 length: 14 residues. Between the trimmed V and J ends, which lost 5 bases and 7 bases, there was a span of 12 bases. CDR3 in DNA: TGTGCCAGTAGTTCCGGAGGGGTGAATTCACCCCTCCACTTT. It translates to CASSSGGVNSPLHF.

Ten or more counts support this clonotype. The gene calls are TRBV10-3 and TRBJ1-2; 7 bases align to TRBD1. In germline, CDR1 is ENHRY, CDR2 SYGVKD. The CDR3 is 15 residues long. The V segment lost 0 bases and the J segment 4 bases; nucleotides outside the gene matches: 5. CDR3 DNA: TGTGCCATCAGTGAGTCTAAGGGGGCGGTCTATGGCTACACCTTC. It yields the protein CAISESKGAVYGYTF.

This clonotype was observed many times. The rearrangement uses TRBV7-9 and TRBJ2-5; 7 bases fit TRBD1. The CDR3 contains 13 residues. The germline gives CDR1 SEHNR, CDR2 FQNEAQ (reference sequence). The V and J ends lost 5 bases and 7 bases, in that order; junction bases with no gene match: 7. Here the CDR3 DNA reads TGTGCCAGCAGCCGATCCCGACAGGGGACCCAGTACTTC. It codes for CASSRSRQGTQYF.

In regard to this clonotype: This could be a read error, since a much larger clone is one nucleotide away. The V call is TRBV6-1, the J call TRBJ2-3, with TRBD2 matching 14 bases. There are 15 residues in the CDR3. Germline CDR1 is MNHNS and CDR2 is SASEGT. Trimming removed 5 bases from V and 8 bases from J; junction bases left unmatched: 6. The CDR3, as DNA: TGTGCCAGCAGTAGCCTCGGACTAGCGGGAGGTACGCAGTATTTT. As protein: CASSSLGLAGGTQYF.

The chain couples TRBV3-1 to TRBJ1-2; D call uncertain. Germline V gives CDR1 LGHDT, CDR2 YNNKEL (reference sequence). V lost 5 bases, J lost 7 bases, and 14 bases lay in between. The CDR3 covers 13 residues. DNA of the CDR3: TGTGCCAGCAGCTCTGACCCAACATCTGGCTACACCTTC. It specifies CASSSDPTSGYTF.

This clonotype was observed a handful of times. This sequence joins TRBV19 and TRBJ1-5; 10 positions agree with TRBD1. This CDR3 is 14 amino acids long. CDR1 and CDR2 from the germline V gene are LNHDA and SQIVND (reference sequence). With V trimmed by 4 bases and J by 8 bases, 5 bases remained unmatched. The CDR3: CASSRTGGVEPQHF. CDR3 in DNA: TGTGCCAGTAGTAGGACAGGGGGTGTGGAGCCCCAGCATTTT. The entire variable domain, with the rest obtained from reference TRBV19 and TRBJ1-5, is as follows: DGGITQSPKYLFRKEGQNVTLSCEQNLNHDAMYWYRQDPGQGLRLIYYSQIVNDFQKGDIAEGYSVSREKKESFPLTVTSAQKNPTAFYLCASSRTGGVEPQHFGDGTRLSIL.

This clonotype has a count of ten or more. The CDR3 nucleotides read TGCGCCAGCAGCTTACGACTAGCATCCTTGGGAGAGACCCAGTACTTC. Its translation: CASSLRLASLGETQYF. The V and J genes are TRBV5-1 and TRBJ2-5; 7 nucleotides match TRBD2. From germline, CDR1 is SGHRS and CDR2 YFSETQ. With V trimmed by 2 bases and J by 4 bases, 11 bases remained unmatched. The CDR3 extends over 16 amino acids.

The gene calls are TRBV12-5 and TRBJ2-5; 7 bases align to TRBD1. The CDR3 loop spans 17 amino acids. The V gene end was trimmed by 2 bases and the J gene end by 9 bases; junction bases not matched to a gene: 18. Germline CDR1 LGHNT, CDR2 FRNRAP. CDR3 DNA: TGTGCTAGTGGTTTGTCCCGGGACGGAGCGTTCACAGGGGCCCAGTACTTC. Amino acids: CASGLSRDGAFTGAQYF. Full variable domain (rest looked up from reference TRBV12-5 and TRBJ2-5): DARVTQTPRHKVTEMGQEVTMRCQPILGHNTVFWYRQTMMQGLELLAYFRNRAPLDDSGMPKDRFSAEMPDATLATLKIQPSEPRDSAVYFCASGLSRDGAFTGAQYFGPGTRLLVL.

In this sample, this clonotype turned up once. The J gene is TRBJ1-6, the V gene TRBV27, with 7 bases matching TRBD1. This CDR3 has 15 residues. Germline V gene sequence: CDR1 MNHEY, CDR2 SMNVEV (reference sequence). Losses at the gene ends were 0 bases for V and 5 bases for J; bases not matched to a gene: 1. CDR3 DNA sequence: TGTGCCAGCAGTTTATCCGGGACAGATAATTCACCCCTCCACTTT. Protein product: CASSLSGTDNSPLHF.

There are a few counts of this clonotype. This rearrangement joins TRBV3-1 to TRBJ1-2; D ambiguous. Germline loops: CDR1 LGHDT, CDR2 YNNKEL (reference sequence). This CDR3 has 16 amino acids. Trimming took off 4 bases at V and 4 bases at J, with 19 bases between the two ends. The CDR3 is CASSRDLNYEGYGYTF. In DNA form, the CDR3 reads TGTGCCAGCAGCCGAGATTTGAATTACGAGGGCTATGGCTACACCTTC.

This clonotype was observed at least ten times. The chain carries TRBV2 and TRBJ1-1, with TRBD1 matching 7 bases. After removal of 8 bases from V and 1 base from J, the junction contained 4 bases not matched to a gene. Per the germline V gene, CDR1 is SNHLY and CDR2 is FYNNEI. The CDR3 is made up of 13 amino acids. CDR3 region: CASGRGTNTEAFF. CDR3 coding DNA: TGTGCCAGCGGCAGGGGGACGAACACTGAAGCTTTCTTT. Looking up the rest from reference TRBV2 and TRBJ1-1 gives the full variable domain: EPEVTQTPSHQVTQMGQEVILRCVPISNHLYFYWYRQILGQKVEFLVSFYNNEISEKSEIFDDQFSVERPDGSNFTLKIRSTKLEDSAMYFCASGRGTNTEAFFGQGTRLTVV.

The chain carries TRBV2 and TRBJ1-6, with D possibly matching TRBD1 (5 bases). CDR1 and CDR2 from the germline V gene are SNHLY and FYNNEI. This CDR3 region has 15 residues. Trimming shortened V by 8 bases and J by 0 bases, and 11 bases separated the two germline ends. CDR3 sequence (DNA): TGTGCCAGCGCTAGCGACAGCTCCTATAATTCACCCCTCCACTTT. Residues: CASASDSSYNSPLHF.

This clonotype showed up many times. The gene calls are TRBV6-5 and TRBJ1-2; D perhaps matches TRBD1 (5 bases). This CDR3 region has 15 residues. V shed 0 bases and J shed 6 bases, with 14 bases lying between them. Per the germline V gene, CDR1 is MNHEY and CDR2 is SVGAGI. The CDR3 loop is CASSYSIGDQDGYTF. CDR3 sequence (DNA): TGTGCCAGCAGTTACTCGATAGGGGATCAGGATGGCTACACCTTC.

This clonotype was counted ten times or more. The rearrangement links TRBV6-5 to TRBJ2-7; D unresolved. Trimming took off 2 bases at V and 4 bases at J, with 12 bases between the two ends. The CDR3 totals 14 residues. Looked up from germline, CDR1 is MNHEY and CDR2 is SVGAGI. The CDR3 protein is CASSYNGSPYEQYF. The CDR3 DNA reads TGTGCCAGCAGTTACAACGGAAGTCCTTACGAGCAGTACTTC.

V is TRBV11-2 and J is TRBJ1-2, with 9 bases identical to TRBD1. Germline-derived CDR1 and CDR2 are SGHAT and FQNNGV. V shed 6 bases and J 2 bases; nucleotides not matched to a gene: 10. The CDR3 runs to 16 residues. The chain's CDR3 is CASRQSNGTGNYGYTF. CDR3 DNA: TGTGCCAGCAGGCAATCGAACGGGACAGGGAACTATGGCTACACCTTC.

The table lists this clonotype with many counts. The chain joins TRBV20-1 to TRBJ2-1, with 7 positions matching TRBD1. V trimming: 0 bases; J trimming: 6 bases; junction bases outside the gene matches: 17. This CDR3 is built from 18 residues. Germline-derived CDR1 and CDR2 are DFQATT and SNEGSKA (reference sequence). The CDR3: CSARDLTGDTPRSNEQFF. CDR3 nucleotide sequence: TGCAGTGCTAGAGATCTTACAGGGGACACCCCGCGGTCCAATGAGCAGTTCTTC.

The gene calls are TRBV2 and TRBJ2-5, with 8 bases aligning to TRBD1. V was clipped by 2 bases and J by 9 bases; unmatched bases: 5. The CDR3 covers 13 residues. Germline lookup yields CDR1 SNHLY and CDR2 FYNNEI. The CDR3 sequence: CASSEFPQGAQYF. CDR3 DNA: TGTGCCAGCAGTGAATTCCCACAGGGGGCCCAGTACTTC.

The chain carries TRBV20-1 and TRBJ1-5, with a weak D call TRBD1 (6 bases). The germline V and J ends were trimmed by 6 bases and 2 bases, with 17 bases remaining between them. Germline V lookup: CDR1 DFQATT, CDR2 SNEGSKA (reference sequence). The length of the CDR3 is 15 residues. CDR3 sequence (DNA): TGCAGTGCGTCGACTGGGGGGGCGGGCAATCAGCCCCAGCATTTT. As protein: CSASTGGAGNQPQHF.